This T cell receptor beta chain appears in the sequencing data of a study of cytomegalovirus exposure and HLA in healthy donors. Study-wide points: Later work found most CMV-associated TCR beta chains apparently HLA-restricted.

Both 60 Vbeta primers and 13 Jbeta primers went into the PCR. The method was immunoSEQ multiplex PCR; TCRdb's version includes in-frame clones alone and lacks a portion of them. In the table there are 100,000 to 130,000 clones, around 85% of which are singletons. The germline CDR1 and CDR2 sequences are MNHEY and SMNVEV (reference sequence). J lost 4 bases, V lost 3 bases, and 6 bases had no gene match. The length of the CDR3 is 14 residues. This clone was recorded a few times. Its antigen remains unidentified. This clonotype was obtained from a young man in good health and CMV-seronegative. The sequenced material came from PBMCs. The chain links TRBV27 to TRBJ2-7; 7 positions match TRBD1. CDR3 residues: CASSLGRGLYEQYF. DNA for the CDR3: TGTGCCAGCAGTTTGGGCAGGGGGTTATACGAGCAGTACTTC.